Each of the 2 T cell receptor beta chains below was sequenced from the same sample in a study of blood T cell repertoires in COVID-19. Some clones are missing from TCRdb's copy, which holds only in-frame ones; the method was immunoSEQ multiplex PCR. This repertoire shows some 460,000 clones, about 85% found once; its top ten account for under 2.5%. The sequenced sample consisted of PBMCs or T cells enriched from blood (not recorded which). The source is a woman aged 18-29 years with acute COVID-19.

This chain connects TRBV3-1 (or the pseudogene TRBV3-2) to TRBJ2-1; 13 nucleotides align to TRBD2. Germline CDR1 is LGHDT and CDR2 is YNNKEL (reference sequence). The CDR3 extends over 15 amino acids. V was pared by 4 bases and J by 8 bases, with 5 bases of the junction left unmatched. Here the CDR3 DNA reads TGTGCCAGCAGCCCCCGGACTAGCGGGAGCGATGAGCAGTTCTTC. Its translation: CASSPRTSGSDEQFF.

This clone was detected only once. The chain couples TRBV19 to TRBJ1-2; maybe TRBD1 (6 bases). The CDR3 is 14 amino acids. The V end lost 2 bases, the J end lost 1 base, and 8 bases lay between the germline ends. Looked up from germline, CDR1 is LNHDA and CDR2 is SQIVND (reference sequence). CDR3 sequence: CASSIIQGNYGYTF. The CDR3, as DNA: TGTGCCAGTAGTATAATACAGGGTAACTATGGCTACACCTTC.